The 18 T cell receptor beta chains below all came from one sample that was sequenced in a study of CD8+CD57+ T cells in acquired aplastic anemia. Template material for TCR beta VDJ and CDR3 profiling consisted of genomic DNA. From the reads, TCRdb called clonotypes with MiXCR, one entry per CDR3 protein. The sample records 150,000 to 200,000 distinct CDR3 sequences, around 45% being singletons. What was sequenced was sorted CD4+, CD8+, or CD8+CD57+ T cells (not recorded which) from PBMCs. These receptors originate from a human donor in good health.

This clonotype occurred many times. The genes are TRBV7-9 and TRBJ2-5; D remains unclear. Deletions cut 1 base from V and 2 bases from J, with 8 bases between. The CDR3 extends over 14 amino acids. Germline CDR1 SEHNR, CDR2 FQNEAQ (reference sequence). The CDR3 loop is CASSLVPRQETQYF. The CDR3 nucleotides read TGTGCCAGCAGCTTAGTGCCGCGACAAGAGACCCAGTACTTC.

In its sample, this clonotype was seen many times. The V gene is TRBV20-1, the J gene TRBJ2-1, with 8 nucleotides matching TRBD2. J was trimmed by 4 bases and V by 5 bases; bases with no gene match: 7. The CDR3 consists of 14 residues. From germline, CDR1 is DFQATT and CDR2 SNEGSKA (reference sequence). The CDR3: CSASASGPYNEQFF. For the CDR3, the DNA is TGCAGTGCTTCGGCTAGCGGGCCTTACAATGAGCAGTTCTTC.

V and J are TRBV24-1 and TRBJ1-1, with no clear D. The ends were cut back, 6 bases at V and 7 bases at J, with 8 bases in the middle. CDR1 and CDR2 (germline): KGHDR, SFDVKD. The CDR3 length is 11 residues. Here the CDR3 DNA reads TGTGCCACCAGTAGGGCAGGTGAAGCTTTCTTT. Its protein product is CATSRAGEAFF.

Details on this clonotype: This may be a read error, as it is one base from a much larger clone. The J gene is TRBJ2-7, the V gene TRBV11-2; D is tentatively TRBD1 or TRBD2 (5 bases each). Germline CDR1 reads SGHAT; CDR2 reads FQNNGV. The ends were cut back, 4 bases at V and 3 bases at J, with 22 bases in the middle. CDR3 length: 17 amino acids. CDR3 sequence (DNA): TGTGCCAGCAGCTCGCCGGAGCCGGGACCAGTTTTCTACGAGCAGTACTTC. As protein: CASSSPEPGPVFYEQYF. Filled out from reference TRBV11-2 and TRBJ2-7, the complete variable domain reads EAGVAQSPRYKIIEKRQSVAFWCNPISGHATLYWYQQILGQGPKLLIQFQNNGVVDDSQLPKDRFSAERLKGVDSTLKIQPAKLEDSAVYLCASSSPEPGPVFYEQYFGPGTRLTVT.

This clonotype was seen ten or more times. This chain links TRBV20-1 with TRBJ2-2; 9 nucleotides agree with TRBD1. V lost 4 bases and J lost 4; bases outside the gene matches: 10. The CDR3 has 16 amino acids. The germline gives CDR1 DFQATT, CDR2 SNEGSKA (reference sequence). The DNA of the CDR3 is TGCAGTGCTAAAATCCGGGACAGGGCGGGCACCGGGGAGCTGTTTTTT. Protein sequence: CSAKIRDRAGTGELFF.

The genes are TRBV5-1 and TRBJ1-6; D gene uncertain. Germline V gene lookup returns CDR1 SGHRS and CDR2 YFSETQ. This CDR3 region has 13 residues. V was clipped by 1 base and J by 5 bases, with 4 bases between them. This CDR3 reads CASSLSDNSPLHF. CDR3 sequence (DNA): TGCGCCAGCAGCTTGTCGGATAATTCACCCCTCCACTTT.

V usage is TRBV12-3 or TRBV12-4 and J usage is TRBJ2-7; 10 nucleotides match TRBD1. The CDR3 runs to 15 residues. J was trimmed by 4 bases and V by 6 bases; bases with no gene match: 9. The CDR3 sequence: CASRLTGTGVYEQYF. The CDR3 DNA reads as TGTGCCAGCAGGTTAACCGGGACAGGGGTTTACGAGCAGTACTTC.

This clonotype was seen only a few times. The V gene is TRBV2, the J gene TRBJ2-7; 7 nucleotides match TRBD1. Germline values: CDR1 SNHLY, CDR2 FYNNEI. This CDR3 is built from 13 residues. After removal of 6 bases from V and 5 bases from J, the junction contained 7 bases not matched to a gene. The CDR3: CASSPTGFDEQYF. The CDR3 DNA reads TGTGCCAGCAGCCCGACAGGGTTCGACGAGCAGTACTTC.

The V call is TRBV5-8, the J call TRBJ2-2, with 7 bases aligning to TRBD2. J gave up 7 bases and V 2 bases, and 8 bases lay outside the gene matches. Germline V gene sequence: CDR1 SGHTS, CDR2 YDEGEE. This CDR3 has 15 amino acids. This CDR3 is CASSFKRGSIGELFF. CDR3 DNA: TGTGCCAGCAGCTTTAAGCGCGGGAGTATCGGGGAGCTGTTTTTT.

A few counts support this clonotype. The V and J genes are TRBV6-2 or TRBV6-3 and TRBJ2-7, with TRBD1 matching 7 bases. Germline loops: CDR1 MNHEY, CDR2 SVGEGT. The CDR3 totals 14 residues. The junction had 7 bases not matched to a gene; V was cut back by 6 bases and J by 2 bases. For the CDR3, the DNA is TGTGCCAGCAGAAGGTGGCAGGGGGCCTACGAGCAGTACTTC. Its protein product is CASRRWQGAYEQYF.

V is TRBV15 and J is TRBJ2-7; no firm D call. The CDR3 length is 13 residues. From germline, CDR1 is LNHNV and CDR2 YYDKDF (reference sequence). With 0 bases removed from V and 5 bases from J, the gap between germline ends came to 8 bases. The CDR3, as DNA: TGTGCCACCAGCAGAGATTTAGCACACGAGCAGTACTTC. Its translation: CATSRDLAHEQYF.

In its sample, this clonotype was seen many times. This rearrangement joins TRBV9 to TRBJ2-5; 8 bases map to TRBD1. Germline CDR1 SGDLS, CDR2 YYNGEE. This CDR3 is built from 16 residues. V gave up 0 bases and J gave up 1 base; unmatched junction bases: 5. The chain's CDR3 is CASSVGAGGVQETQYF. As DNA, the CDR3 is TGTGCCAGCAGCGTAGGGGCAGGGGGCGTCCAAGAGACCCAGTACTTC. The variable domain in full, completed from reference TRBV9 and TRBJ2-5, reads DSGVTQTPKHLITATGQRVTLRCSPRSGDLSVYWYQQSLDQGLQFLIQYYNGEERAKGNILERFSAQQFPDLHSELNLSSLELGDSALYFCASSVGAGGVQETQYFGPGTRLLVL.

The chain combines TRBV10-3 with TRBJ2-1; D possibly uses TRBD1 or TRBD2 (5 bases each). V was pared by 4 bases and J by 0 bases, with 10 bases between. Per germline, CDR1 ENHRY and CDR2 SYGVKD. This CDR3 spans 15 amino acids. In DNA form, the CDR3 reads TGTGCCATCAGTGGGGACGTTAGCTCCTACAATGAGCAGTTCTTC. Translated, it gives CAISGDVSSYNEQFF.

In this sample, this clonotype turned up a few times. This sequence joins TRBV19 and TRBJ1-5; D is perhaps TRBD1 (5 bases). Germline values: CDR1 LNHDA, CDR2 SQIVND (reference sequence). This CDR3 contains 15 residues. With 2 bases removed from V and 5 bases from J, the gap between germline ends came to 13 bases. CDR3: CASSIRQGGYQPQHF. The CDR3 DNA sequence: TGTGCCAGTAGTATAAGGCAGGGAGGGTATCAGCCCCAGCATTTT. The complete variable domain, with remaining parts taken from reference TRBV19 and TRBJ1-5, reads DGGITQSPKYLFRKEGQNVTLSCEQNLNHDAMYWYRQDPGQGLRLIYYSQIVNDFQKGDIAEGYSVSREKKESFPLTVTSAQKNPTAFYLCASSIRQGGYQPQHFGDGTRLSIL.

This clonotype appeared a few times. The CDR3 reads CAIMNGINQPQHF. The CDR3 DNA follows: TGTGCCATCATGAATGGGATCAATCAGCCCCAGCATTTT. V is TRBV10-3 and J is TRBJ1-5; D is unclear. This CDR3 comprises 13 residues. The germline gives CDR1 ENHRY, CDR2 SYGVKD. Deletions cut 7 bases from V and 3 bases from J, with 10 bases between.

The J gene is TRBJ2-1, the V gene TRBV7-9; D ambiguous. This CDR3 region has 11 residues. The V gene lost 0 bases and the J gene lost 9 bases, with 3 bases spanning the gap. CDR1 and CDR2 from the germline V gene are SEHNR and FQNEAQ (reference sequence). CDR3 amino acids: CASSLAGEQFF. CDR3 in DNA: TGTGCCAGCAGCTTAGCGGGTGAGCAGTTCTTC. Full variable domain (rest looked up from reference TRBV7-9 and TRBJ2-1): DTGVSQNPRHKITKRGQNVTFRCDPISEHNRLYWYRQTLGQGPEFLTYFQNEAQLEKSRLLSDRFSAERPKGSFSTLEIQRTEQGDSAMYLCASSLAGEQFFGPGTRLTVL.

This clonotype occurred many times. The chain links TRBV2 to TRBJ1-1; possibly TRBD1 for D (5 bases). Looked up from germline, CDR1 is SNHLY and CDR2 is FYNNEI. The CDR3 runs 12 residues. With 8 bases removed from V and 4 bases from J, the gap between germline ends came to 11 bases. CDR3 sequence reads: CASARVLTEAFF. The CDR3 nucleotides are TGTGCCAGCGCCAGGGTACTCACTGAAGCTTTCTTT. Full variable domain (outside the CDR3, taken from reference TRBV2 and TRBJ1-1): EPEVTQTPSHQVTQMGQEVILRCVPISNHLYFYWYRQILGQKVEFLVSFYNNEISEKSEIFDDQFSVERPDGSNFTLKIRSTKLEDSAMYFCASARVLTEAFFGQGTRLTVV.

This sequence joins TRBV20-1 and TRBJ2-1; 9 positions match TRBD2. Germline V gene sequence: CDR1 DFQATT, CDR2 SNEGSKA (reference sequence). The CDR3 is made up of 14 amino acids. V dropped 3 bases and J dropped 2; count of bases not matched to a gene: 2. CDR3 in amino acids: CSARRGGAYNEQFF. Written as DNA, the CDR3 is TGCAGTGCTAGGCGCGGGGGGGCCTACAATGAGCAGTTCTTC.